Given below is one T cell receptor beta chain in context. The target antigen is unknown. This sample is part of a study of monozygotic twins with inflammatory bowel disease. Phlebotomy per donor yielded a single 2.5 ml blood sample. TCRdb derives one entry per CDR3 protein from the 5' RACE reads, leaving out DNA. The specimen's table records roughly 150,000 distinct CDR3 sequences. Study-level findings and limits: Against healthy co-twins, IBD patients had lower TCRbeta diversity (measured by inverse Simpson).

The material sequenced was blood. This clonotype was sampled from a human donor with ulcerative colitis or Crohn's disease, or a healthy co-twin of an affected twin (not recorded which).

The CDR3 spells CASSPSGGWYEQYF. The chain uses TRBV12-3 or TRBV12-4 and TRBJ2-7; TCRdb selects TRBD1, and the lack of DNA leaves this call unchecked. The length of the CDR3 is 14 residues.